The 21 T cell receptor beta chains reported below all come from one sample, sequenced in a study of shared clonotypes between healthy human individuals. Profiling relied on immunoSEQ multiplex PCR, and the TCRdb table lists in-frame clones only, not all of them. The sample lists roughly 680,000 clones, 55% to 80% occurring once. The sample taken for sequencing was memory CD4+ T cells sorted from blood. Documented subset: CD45RA-negative fraction. The receptors here all came from a woman between 25 and 40 years old in good health.

The V and J genes are TRBV27 and TRBJ1-1; D is unresolved. This CDR3 spans 13 amino acids. V dropped 4 bases and J dropped 4 bases, with 10 bases sitting between them. Germline V gives CDR1 MNHEY, CDR2 SMNVEV (reference sequence). The chain's CDR3 is CASSSLPTTEAFF. The CDR3 DNA reads TGTGCCAGCAGTTCCCTCCCGACCACTGAAGCTTTCTTT.

The V gene is TRBV7-9, the J gene TRBJ2-5; 8 bases agree with TRBD2. The V gene end was trimmed by 5 bases and the J gene end by 1 base; junction bases not matched to a gene: 6. Germline V gene lookup returns CDR1 SEHNR and CDR2 FQNEAQ (reference sequence). CDR3 size: 15 residues. CDR3 sequence (DNA): TGTGCCAGCAGCCCCGGGAGGGGCATCCAAGAGACCCAGTACTTC. This sequence encodes CASSPGRGIQETQYF.

The chain combines TRBV4-1 with TRBJ1-1, with 10 bases matching TRBD1. With 3 bases clipped from V and 3 bases from J, the junction kept 4 bases outside the gene matches. Germline V CDR1 and CDR2: MGHRA, YSYEKL. CDR3 length: 15 residues. The CDR3 region has the DNA TGCGCCAGCAGCCAGGGACAGGGGCCCGACACTGAAGCTTTCTTT. Its protein product is CASSQGQGPDTEAFF.

This clone has only a few counts. The chain uses TRBV7-9 and TRBJ2-7, with D possibly called TRBD1 or TRBD2 (5 bases each). Deletions cut 3 bases from V and 0 bases from J, with 12 bases between. This CDR3 contains 15 residues. Per the germline V gene, CDR1 is SEHNR and CDR2 is FQNEAQ (reference sequence). The CDR3, as DNA: TGTGCCAGCAGCTTTGGGACGGTGATCTCCTACGAGCAGTACTTC. Protein product: CASSFGTVISYEQYF. The full variable domain, rest sourced from reference TRBV7-9 and TRBJ2-7, is DTGVSQNPRHKITKRGQNVTFRCDPISEHNRLYWYRQTLGQGPEFLTYFQNEAQLEKSRLLSDRFSAERPKGSFSTLEIQRTEQGDSAMYLCASSFGTVISYEQYFGPGTRLTVT.

This clone has only one observation. The chain is built from TRBV10-1 and TRBJ2-3; 7 bases map to TRBD2. This CDR3 comprises 15 residues. V lost 2 bases, J lost 2 bases, and 4 bases stayed unmatched. Germline V gene lookup returns CDR1 WNHNN and CDR2 SYGVQD (reference sequence). CDR3 DNA: TGCGCCAGCAGTGAGGGGCTAGCGGACACAGATACGCAGTATTTT. Protein sequence: CASSEGLADTDTQYF.

This rearrangement joins TRBV10-2 to TRBJ2-2; 8 nucleotides align to TRBD2. The CDR3 is 16 amino acids. The V gene end was trimmed by 3 bases and the J gene end by 5 bases; junction bases not matched to a gene: 8. CDR1 and CDR2 (germline): WSHSY, SAAADI. CDR3 nucleotide sequence: TGCGCCAGCAGTGAAACCAGCGGGAGAGTTACCGGGGAGCTGTTTTTT. Translation: CASSETSGRVTGELFF.

The chain's CDR3 is CASSDLARATNQPQHF. CDR3 coding DNA: TGTGCCAGCAGTGACCTGGCAAGGGCTACCAATCAGCCCCAGCATTTT. The J gene is TRBJ1-5, the V gene TRBV2; the D is unclear. With 3 bases removed from V and 3 bases from J, the gap between germline ends came to 15 bases. This CDR3 has 16 amino acids. Per germline, CDR1 SNHLY and CDR2 FYNNEI. The complete variable domain, with remaining parts taken from reference TRBV2 and TRBJ1-5, reads EPEVTQTPSHQVTQMGQEVILRCVPISNHLYFYWYRQILGQKVEFLVSFYNNEISEKSEIFDDQFSVERPDGSNFTLKIRSTKLEDSAMYFCASSDLARATNQPQHFGDGTRLSIL.

This sequence joins TRBV13 and TRBJ2-1; 7 bases agree with TRBD1. V gave up 4 bases and J gave up 7 bases; unmatched junction bases: 7. The CDR3 consists of 14 residues. In germline, CDR1 is PRHDT, CDR2 FYEKMQ (reference sequence). The CDR3 protein is CASSWKGALNEQFF. CDR3 DNA sequence: TGTGCCAGCAGCTGGAAGGGGGCGCTTAATGAGCAGTTCTTC.

This clone was found once. V is TRBV7-6 and J is TRBJ1-3, with a possible D match to TRBD1 (6 bases). Germline V gives CDR1 SGHVS, CDR2 FNYEAQ. Trimming took off 9 bases at V and 0 bases at J, with 9 bases between the two ends. The CDR3 extends over 13 amino acids. This CDR3 reads CASRDISGNTIYF. For the CDR3, the DNA is TGTGCCAGTCGGGACATCTCTGGAAACACCATATATTTT.

The V call is TRBV18, the J call TRBJ2-5, with D possibly being TRBD1 (6 bases). The CDR3 covers 15 residues. The germline V gene encodes CDR1 KGHSH and CDR2 LQKENI. The V and J ends lost 5 bases and 1 base respectively, with 14 bases between them. The CDR3 DNA sequence: TGTGCCAGCTCAGACAGCCGGACAGCCCAAGAGACCCAGTACTTC. Its translation is CASSDSRTAQETQYF.

The chain employs TRBV4-2 and TRBJ1-2; 7 bases agree with TRBD1. J lost 5 bases, V lost 4 bases, and 4 bases had no gene match. The V gene's germline CDR1 is LGHNA and CDR2 YNFKEQ. The CDR3 is 13 amino acids. CDR3 in DNA: TGTGCCAGCAGCCGGGGGACAGATTATGGCTACACCTTC. This encodes CASSRGTDYGYTF.

The rearrangement joins TRBV27 to TRBJ2-3; perhaps TRBD2 as D (5 bases). Germline lookup yields CDR1 MNHEY and CDR2 SMNVEV (reference sequence). There are 14 residues in the CDR3. V lost 5 bases to trimming and J lost 0 bases, with 9 bases between them. In nucleotides, the CDR3 is TGTGCCAGCAGTCTAGCATGGAGCACAGATACGCAGTATTTT. Its translation: CASSLAWSTDTQYF.

V gene TRBV28 combines with J gene TRBJ1-3; 7 nucleotides line up with TRBD1. The V and J ends lost 3 bases and 0 bases, in that order; junction bases with no gene match: 5. The CDR3 contains 16 residues. Germline V lookup: CDR1 MDHEN, CDR2 SYDVKM. CDR3 sequence (DNA): TGTGCCAGCAGTTTTTCCGGGACAGCCTCTGGAAACACCATATATTTT. Its translation: CASSFSGTASGNTIYF.

The chain is built from TRBV27 and TRBJ2-1; 8 bases agree with TRBD2. The V and J ends lost 4 bases and 6 bases, in that order; junction bases with no gene match: 2. This CDR3 region has 13 residues. Looked up from germline, CDR1 is MNHEY and CDR2 is SMNVEV (reference sequence). The CDR3 bases are TGTGCCAGCAGTTACGGGGGGGTCAATGAGCAGTTCTTC. This encodes CASSYGGVNEQFF.

This chain joins TRBV5-1 and TRBJ2-7; the match to TRBD1 covers 7 bases. The CDR3 covers 13 residues. Looked up from germline, CDR1 is SGHRS and CDR2 is YFSETQ. The ends lost 3 bases at V and 6 bases at J; junction bases unmatched: 6. In nucleotides, the CDR3 is TGCGCCAGCAGCTGGGACAGCGGAGGCGAGCAGTACTTC. Translating it yields CASSWDSGGEQYF.

The rearrangement links TRBV5-4 to TRBJ2-3; perhaps TRBD2 as D (5 bases). V shed 4 bases and J shed 5 bases, with 17 bases lying between them. CDR1 SGHNT and CDR2 YYREEE come from the germline V gene (reference sequence). The CDR3 covers 15 residues. CDR3 DNA: TGTGCCAGCAGCCCCCGGGGAAGTTTAGTAGATACGCAGTATTTT. This encodes CASSPRGSLVDTQYF.

CDR3 coding DNA: TGTGCCAGCTCACCGGGGACGGGCCGTGACTATGGCTACACCTTC. It specifies CASSPGTGRDYGYTF. This sequence joins TRBV18 and TRBJ1-2; possible D gene TRBD1, 5 bases. This CDR3 is 15 amino acids long. Germline CDR1 is KGHSH and CDR2 is LQKENI. V lost 3 bases to trimming and J lost 3 bases, with 14 bases between them.

With respect to this clone: A far larger clone is one base from this, pointing to a likely read error. The same CDR3 arises from other DNA sequences in this sample as well. The V gene is TRBV5-1, the J gene TRBJ2-3, with D unresolved. From germline, CDR1 is SGHRS and CDR2 YFSETQ. The CDR3 has 11 residues. V was cut by 4 bases and J by 0 bases, with 0 bases left in between. This chain's CDR3 is CASSSTDTQYF. CDR3 DNA sequence: TGCGCCAGCAGCAGCACAGATACGCAGTATTTT. The entire variable domain, with the rest obtained from reference TRBV5-1 and TRBJ2-3, is as follows: KAGVTQTPRYLIKTRGQQVTLSCSPISGHRSVSWYQQTPGQGLQFLFEYFSETQRNKGNFPGRFSGRQFSNSRSEMNVSTLELGDSALYLCASSSTDTQYFGPGTRLTVL.

The chain links TRBV5-1 to TRBJ2-5, with D tentatively TRBD2 (5 bases). V was cut by 0 bases and J by 5 bases, with 11 bases left in between. From germline, CDR1 is SGHRS and CDR2 YFSETQ. The CDR3 covers 14 residues. As DNA, the CDR3 is TGCGCCAGCAGCTTGGCGTCAGGCGGGGAGACCCAGTACTTC. Translating it yields CASSLASGGETQYF.

Notes on this clone: Other nucleotide sequences in the sample specify the same CDR3. The chain uses TRBV7-9 and TRBJ2-7, with D unclear. From germline, CDR1 is SEHNR and CDR2 FQNEAQ (reference sequence). The V end was cut by 4 bases, the J end by 0 bases, with 4 bases between. The CDR3 totals 12 residues. DNA of the CDR3: TGTGCCAGCAGCTCCTCCTCCTACGAGCAGTACTTC. It encodes CASSSSSYEQYF.

This chain uses TRBV6-1 with TRBJ2-2, with D unclear. Germline V gives CDR1 MNHNS, CDR2 SASEGT. The CDR3 has 14 amino acids. V shed 1 base and J shed 6 bases, with 9 bases lying between them. The CDR3 is CASSEGWVPGELFF. The CDR3, as DNA: TGTGCCAGCAGTGAAGGATGGGTTCCCGGGGAGCTGTTTTTT.